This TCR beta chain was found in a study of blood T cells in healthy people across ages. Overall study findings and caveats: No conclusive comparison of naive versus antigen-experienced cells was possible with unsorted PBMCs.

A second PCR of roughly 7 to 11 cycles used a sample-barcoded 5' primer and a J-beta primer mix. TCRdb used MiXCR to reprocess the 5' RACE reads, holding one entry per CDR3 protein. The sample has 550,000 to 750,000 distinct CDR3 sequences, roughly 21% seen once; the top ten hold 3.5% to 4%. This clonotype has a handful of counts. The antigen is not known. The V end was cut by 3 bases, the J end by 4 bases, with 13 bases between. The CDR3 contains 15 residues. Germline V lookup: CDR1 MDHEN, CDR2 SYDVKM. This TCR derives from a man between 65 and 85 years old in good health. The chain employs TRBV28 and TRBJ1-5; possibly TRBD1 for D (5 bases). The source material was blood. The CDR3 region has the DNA TGTGCCAGCAGTTTTGGGGCAGGGCAAAATCAGCCCCAGCATTTT. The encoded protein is CASSFGAGQNQPQHF.